A selection of T cell receptor beta chains follows, all from one sample in a study of cytomegalovirus exposure and HLA in healthy donors. The repertoire was sequenced with immunoSEQ multiplex PCR; TCRdb's copy has only in-frame clones and lacks some. Of roughly 180,000 clones detected, roughly 85% appear once; the ten largest clones hold 1%. Sample: PBMCs. Receptor source: a boy aged 2 to 10 in good health and CMV-seronegative. Each CDR3 is given with its conserved first and last residue. A D gene is named only where the DNA matches it firmly. The size of a clone is reported for some rows only, either as once, few or many, or as a class for expanded clones.

d_call | j_call | v_call | clone_size | cdr3_nt | cdr3_aa
. | TRBJ1-2 | TRBV30 | once | TGTGCCTGGAGTGTCGGTCAGGGCGGGGGCTATGGCTACACCTTC | CAWSVGQGGGYGYTF
TRBD2 | TRBJ2-3 | TRBV10-3 | . | TGTGCCATCAGTGAAGTAGCGGGGGGGGGCACAGATACGCAGTATTTT | CAISEVAGGGTDTQYF
TRBD1 | TRBJ1-2 | TRBV10-3 | . | TGTGCCATCAGTGGGGGACAGGGGGGAGTTTTTAGTGGCTACACCTTC | CAISGGQGGVFSGYTF
. | TRBJ1-4 | TRBV19 | . | TGTGCCAGTAGTATGGACTGGAATGAAAAACTGTTTTTT | CASSMDWNEKLFF
. | TRBJ1-5 | TRBV19 | . | TGTGCCAGTAGTTTGCGGGGTTGGAGCAATCAGCCCCAGCATTTT | CASSLRGWSNQPQHF
. | TRBJ2-5 | TRBV28 | once | TGTGCCAGCAGTTTGCAGGAGACCCAGTACTTC | CASSLQETQYF
. | TRBJ2-2 | TRBV7-2 | . | TGTGCCAGCAGCTTTCGAACAGGTAGTCCGAACACCGGGGAGCTGTTTTTT | CASSFRTGSPNTGELFF
TRBD1 | TRBJ2-5 | TRBV6-5 | . | TGTGCCAGCAGATCGGACAGGAAAGAGACCCAGTACTTC | CASRSDRKETQYF
. | TRBJ1-2 | TRBV11-2 | . | TGTGCCAGCAGCTTAGCGGGGGGCTACGGCTACACCTTC | CASSLAGGYGYTF
TRBD1 | TRBJ1-1 | TRBV28 | . | TGTGCCAGCAGTTTAACAGGGGTCATGAACACTGAAGCTTTCTTT | CASSLTGVMNTEAFF
. | TRBJ2-1 | TRBV10-3 | . | TGTGCCATCAGTGAATACGGAGCCTACAATGAGCAGTTCTTC | CAISEYGAYNEQFF
TRBD1 | TRBJ1-4 | TRBV5-8 | . | TGTGCCAGCCTCCGGGACAGTACTAATGAAAAACTGTTTTTT | CASLRDSTNEKLFF
. | TRBJ1-2 | TRBV27 | . | TGTGCCAGCAGTTTGACGGGTCTTGGCTACACCTTC | CASSLTGLGYTF
. | TRBJ2-2 | TRBV19 | . | TGTGCCGGTAGAATAGCTACTAACACCGGGGAGCTGTTTTTT | CAGRIATNTGELFF
TRBD1 | TRBJ1-1 | TRBV5-1 | . | TGCGCCAGCGGGACAGGGAGCGTGAACACTGAAGCTTTCTTT | CASGTGSVNTEAFF
TRBD1 | TRBJ2-3 | TRBV10-2 | once | TGCGCCAGCACCCAGACAGGGGACGCCACAGATACGCAGTATTTT | CASTQTGDATDTQYF
. | TRBJ2-1 | TRBV5-6 | once | TGTGCCAGCAGCTTGGCGGGGAGCTCCTACAATGAGCAGTTCTTC | CASSLAGSSYNEQFF
. | TRBJ1-2 | TRBV18 | . | TGTGCCAGCTCACCTTCCCGGGGGGAGGATTCTGGCTACACCTTC | CASSPSRGEDSGYTF
. | TRBJ2-3 | TRBV14 | . | TGTGCCAGCAGCCTCACGGGCACAGATACGCAGTATTTT | CASSLTGTDTQYF